This T cell receptor (beta chain) was identified during a study of blood T cell repertoires in COVID-19. Overall study: Spain, Italy and the United States supplied samples that represented acute and convalescent COVID-19. PBMCs, B-cell-depleted T cells, or T cells were the source of the cDNA or gDNA that made up the material.

The germline V gene has CDR1 SQVTM and CDR2 ANQGSEA. V shed 7 bases, J shed 4 bases, and the junction held 8 bases outside the gene matches. This CDR3 comprises 16 residues. Authors' methods: The authors estimated nucleated cell counts from reference gene primer amplification. The repertoire was sequenced with immunoSEQ multiplex PCR; TCRdb's copy has only in-frame clones and lacks some. V, J and clone size are taken as reported in that table, and D and trimming were inferred from the DNA itself. The data contain 90,000 to 130,000 clones, around 90% of them singletons. This TCR came from a human donor in a cohort sampled during active COVID-19. V is TRBV29-1 and J is TRBJ2-1, with 15 bases identical to TRBD2. Sequenced input: peripheral blood. The CDR3 here is CSASGTSGRIYNEQFF. CDR3 nucleotides: TGCAGCGCTAGCGGGACTAGCGGGAGGATTTACAATGAGCAGTTCTTC.